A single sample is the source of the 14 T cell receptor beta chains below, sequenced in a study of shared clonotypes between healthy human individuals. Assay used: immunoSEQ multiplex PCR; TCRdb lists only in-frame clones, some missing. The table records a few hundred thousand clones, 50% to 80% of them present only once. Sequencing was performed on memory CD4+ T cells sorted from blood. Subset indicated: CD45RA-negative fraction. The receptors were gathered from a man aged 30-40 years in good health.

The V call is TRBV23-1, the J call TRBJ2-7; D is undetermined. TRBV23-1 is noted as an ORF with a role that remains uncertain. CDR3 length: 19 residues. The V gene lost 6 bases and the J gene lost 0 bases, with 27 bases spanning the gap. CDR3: CASSPKSPIKGNSSYEQYF. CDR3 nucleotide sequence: TGCGCCAGCAGCCCAAAGAGCCCAATAAAAGGTAATTCCTCCTACGAGCAGTACTTC.

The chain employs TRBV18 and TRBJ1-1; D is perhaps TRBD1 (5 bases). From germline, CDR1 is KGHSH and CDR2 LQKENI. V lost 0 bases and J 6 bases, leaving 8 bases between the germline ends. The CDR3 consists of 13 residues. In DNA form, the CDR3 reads TGTGCCAGCTCACCACCAGGGGACGCTGAAGCTTTCTTT. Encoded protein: CASSPPGDAEAFF.

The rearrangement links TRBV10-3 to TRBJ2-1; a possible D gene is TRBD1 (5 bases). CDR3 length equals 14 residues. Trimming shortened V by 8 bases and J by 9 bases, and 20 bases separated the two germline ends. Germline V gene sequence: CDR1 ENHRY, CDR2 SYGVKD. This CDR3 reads CAIRMDKGHPEQFF. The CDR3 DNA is TGTGCCATCCGCATGGACAAAGGTCACCCTGAGCAGTTCTTC.

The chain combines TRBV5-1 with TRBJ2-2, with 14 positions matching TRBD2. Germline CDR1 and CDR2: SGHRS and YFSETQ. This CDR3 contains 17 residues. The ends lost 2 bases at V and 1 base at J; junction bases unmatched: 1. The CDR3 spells CASSFGLAGGNTGELFF. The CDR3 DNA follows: TGCGCCAGCAGCTTCGGACTAGCGGGAGGGAACACCGGGGAGCTGTTTTTT.

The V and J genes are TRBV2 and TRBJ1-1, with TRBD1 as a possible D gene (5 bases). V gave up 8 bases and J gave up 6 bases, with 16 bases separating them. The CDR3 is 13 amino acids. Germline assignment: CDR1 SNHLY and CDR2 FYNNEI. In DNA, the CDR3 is TGTGCCAGCGGGCTCCAGGGTTTCGCTGAAGCTTTCTTT. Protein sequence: CASGLQGFAEAFF. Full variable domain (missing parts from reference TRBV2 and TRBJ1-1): EPEVTQTPSHQVTQMGQEVILRCVPISNHLYFYWYRQILGQKVEFLVSFYNNEISEKSEIFDDQFSVERPDGSNFTLKIRSTKLEDSAMYFCASGLQGFAEAFFGQGTRLTVV.

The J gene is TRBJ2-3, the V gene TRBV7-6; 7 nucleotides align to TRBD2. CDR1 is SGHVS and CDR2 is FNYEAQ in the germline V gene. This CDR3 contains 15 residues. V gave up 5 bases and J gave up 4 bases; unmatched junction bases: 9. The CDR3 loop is CASSPGGSRADTQYF. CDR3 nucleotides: TGTGCCAGCAGCCCTGGCGGGAGTCGGGCAGATACGCAGTATTTT.

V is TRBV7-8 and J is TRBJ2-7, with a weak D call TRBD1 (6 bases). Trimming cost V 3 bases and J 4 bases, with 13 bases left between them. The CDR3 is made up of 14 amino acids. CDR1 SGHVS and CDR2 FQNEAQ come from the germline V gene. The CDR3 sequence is CASSFGRGQYEQYF. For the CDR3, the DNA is TGTGCCAGCAGCTTTGGCAGGGGTCAGTACGAGCAGTACTTC. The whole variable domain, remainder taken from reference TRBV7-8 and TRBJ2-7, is GAGVSQSPRYKVAKRGQDVALRCDPISGHVSLFWYQQALGQGPEFLTYFQNEAQLDKSGLPSDRFFAERPEGSVSTLKIQRTQQEDSAVYLCASSFGRGQYEQYFGPGTRLTVT.

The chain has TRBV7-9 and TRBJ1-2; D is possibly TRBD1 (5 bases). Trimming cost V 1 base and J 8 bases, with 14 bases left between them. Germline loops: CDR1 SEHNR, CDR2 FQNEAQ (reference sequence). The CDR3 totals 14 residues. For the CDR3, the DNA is TGTGCCAGCAGCTTAGAAGGGGCCGGACCCGGCTACACCTTC. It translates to CASSLEGAGPGYTF. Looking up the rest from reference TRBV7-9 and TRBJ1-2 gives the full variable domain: DTGVSQNPRHKITKRGQNVTFRCDPISEHNRLYWYRQTLGQGPEFLTYFQNEAQLEKSRLLSDRFSAERPKGSFSTLEIQRTEQGDSAMYLCASSLEGAGPGYTFGSGTRLTVV.

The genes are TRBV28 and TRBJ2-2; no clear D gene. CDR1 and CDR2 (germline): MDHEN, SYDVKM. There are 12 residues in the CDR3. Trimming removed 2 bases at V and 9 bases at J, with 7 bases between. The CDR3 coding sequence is TGTGCCAGCAGTTTACCCATACGGGAGCTGTTTTTT. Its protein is CASSLPIRELFF.

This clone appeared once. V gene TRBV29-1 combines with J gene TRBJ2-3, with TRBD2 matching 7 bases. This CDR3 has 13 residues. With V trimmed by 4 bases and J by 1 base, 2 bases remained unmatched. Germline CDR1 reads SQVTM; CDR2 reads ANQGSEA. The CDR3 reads CSVVGRGTDTQYF. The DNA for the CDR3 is TGCAGCGTTGTGGGGAGGGGCACAGATACGCAGTATTTT.

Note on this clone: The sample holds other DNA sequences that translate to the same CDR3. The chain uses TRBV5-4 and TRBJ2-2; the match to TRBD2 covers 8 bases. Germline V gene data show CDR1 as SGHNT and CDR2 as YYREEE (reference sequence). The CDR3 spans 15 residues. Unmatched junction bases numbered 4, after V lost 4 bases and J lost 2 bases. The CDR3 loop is CASSLGTRNTGELFF. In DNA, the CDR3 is TGTGCCAGCAGCCTAGGGACTAGAAACACCGGGGAGCTGTTTTTT. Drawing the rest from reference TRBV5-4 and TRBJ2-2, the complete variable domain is ETGVTQSPTHLIKTRGQQVTLRCSSQSGHNTVSWYQQALGQGPQFIFQYYREEENGRGNFPPRFSGLQFPNYSSELNVNALELDDSALYLCASSLGTRNTGELFFGEGSRLTVL.

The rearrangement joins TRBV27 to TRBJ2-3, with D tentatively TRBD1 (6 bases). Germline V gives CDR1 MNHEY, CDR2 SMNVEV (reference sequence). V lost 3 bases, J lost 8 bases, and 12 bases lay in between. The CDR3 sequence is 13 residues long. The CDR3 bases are TGTGCCAGCAGTTTTAGGGGGTTTGGTACGCAGTATTTT. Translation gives CASSFRGFGTQYF.

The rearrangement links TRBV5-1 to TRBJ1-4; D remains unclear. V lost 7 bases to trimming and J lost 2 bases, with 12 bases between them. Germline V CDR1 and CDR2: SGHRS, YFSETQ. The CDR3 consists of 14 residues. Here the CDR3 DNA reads TGCGCCAGCTCCTACGGAGGCACTAATGAAAAACTGTTTTTT. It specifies CASSYGGTNEKLFF. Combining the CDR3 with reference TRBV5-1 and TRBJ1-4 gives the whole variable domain KAGVTQTPRYLIKTRGQQVTLSCSPISGHRSVSWYQQTPGQGLQFLFEYFSETQRNKGNFPGRFSGRQFSNSRSEMNVSTLELGDSALYLCASSYGGTNEKLFFGSGTQLSVL.

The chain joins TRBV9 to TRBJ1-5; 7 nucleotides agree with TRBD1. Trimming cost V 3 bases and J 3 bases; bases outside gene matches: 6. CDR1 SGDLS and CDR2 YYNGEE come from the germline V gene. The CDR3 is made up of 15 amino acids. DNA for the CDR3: TGTGCCAGCAGCGCAAAGGGGACAGTCAATCAGCCCCAGCATTTT. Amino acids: CASSAKGTVNQPQHF.